This T cell receptor (beta chain) is from a study of T cells in Graves' hyperthyroidism and ophthalmopathy. Study context: Peripheral blood was collected at initial diagnosis, before any treatment. Notes on the study in general: Most thyroid clonotypes that were expanded above 0.001 also turned up in blood. Ophthalmopathy got predicted by the model a median about six months before its onset.

V was clipped by 7 bases and J by 3 bases; unmatched bases: 11. This CDR3 is 15 amino acids long. TCR beta CDR3 regions were amplified from RNA transcripts. When the TCR CDR3 underwent first-round RT-PCR, the HTBI primer set was used. TCRdb independently ran MiXCR on the multiplex PCR reads; one entry per CDR3 protein. The sample shows about 770,000 distinct CDR3 sequences, 15% to 20% of them seen only once. This clonotype was found a few times. Its target is not known. Each diagnosis was grounded in clinical symptoms, serum thyroxine and TRAb, thyroid ultrasound, and orbital computed tomography. Specimen: blood. The origin of this receptor is a woman between 50 and 59 years old with Graves' hyperthyroidism that later progressed to Graves' ophthalmopathy. The V and J genes are TRBV12-3 or TRBV12-4 and TRBJ1-1, with 7 bases matching TRBD1. The CDR3 DNA sequence: TGTGCCAGCATAAGACAGGGACCTAGGTACACTGAAGCTTTCTTT. It yields the protein CASIRQGPRYTEAFF.